This entry concerns a single T cell receptor beta chain. There is no known antigen for this receptor. Per-base quality was not reported, and no clone a single base away is much larger than it. Between the V and J ends, shortened by 2 bases and 4 bases respectively, the junction contains 14 bases. The germline V gene (reference sequence) sets CDR1 to DFQATT and CDR2 to SNEGSKA. The CDR3 measures 14 amino acids from cysteine to phenylalanine. The sequence is cut down to CDR3 DNA, 42 bases in frame from base 1. The library was produced with 5' RACE. A second roughly 6 to 12 cycle PCR used a sample-barcoded 5' primer and a J-beta primer mix. A unique molecular identifier was introduced onto each TCR beta cDNA molecule by a template-switch 5' adaptor carrying 12 random nucleotides. At least 3 million CDR3-containing paired-end reads were obtained from each sample. The Mint cDNA synthesis kit, primed by a TRBC-specific oligonucleotide, was used to synthesize first-strand cDNA from all RNA. Following uracil-DNA glycosylase treatment, all cDNA underwent a first 18-cycle PCR with the universal primers M1SS and BC2_uni_R. From the authors' description of their analysis: Normalization of each sample was performed by random selection of 1 million high-quality reads, each carrying a distinct molecular identifier. Reads sharing molecular identifiers were discarded rather than binned into consensus sequences. MiTCR, set to a Q25 quality threshold and the strictest error-elimination algorithm, was used for CDR3 identification, clonotype clustering and error correction. A nonparametric unseen species model with Euler transformation was used to estimate a lower bound on total TCR beta diversity. Starting from the raw public reads, TCRdb applied fastp trimming at Q25, assembled clones with MiXCR and retained in-frame beta chains. All rows with the same CDR3 protein become a single entry with the most common DNA and genes. The authors' filters were not applied to this entry. Present in this sample are 1,800,000 or so distinct CDR3 sequences, about 39% of which were seen just once. 23% of the sample lies in the top ten.

This sample stems from a study of blood T cells in healthy people across ages (dated by TCRdb to the mid-2010s). Turning to the overall study: In model experiments, roughly one uniquely barcoded TCR beta cDNA molecule per two T cells was captured by template switching. To track age-related changes in TCR beta repertoire diversity, the study relied on deep sequencing normalized with unique cDNA molecular identifiers. Donors were grouped into four age groups: young (average roughly 15 years), middle-aged (roughly 38), aged (over 55) and long-lived (around 80). Donors of different ages were randomly distributed across sequencing lanes to avoid experimental bias. For two donors (one aged 18 to 29 and one aged 80 or older), the study analyzed two additional independent replicas of 1 million unique cDNA reads from the same blood draw.

The approximately 39 donors, aged about 6 to 95 years, were systemically healthy Caucasian individuals from Russia. Around 10 milliliters of peripheral blood were collected from each donor into EDTA-treated Vacutainer tubes. Ficoll-Paque density-gradient centrifugation was used to isolate PBMCs, with at least 6 million per sample. Trizol reagent was used to extract total RNA from the PBMCs, yielding at least 5 micrograms per sample. The percentages of naive CD45RAhigh/CD27high T cells were determined by flow cytometry on a PBMC aliquot from every donor. The investigation overall reported the following: Estimates of total diversity based on one million sequenced T cells were regarded as lower bounds and as underestimates. Compared with the aged group, more naive CD4+ T cells, fewer expanded clones and increased TCR diversity were shown by the long-lived group, suggesting age selection. Because the CMV infection status of the donors was unknown, age-related changes in expanded clonotypes may potentially have been confounded. There was a strong correlation between observed TCR beta diversity and the percentage of naive T cells measured by flow cytometry. Conclusive comparison of naive and antigen-experienced compartments was prevented by the profiling of bulk unsorted PBMCs. As age increased, observed TCR beta diversity per million T cells dropped in a roughly linear way, and a significant reduction was already evident by age approximately 40.

The source is a human donor in good health. Sequences were obtained from blood. The chain employs TRBV20-1 and TRBJ1-2, with no reliable assignment of the D segment. This receptor has the CDR3 CSARQARNVYGYTF. The sequenced DNA is TGCAGTGCTAGACAGGCCCGAAACGTCTATGGCTACACCTTC.